Listed here is a single TCR beta chain. CDR1 LGHNA and CDR2 YSLEER come from the germline V gene. The length of the CDR3 is 14 residues. Trimming removed 4 bases at V and 8 bases at J, with 15 bases between. The deep-level immunoSEQ assay was used. TCRdb's table, derived via immunoSEQ multiplex PCR, lists solely in-frame clones and lacks some. The sample contains fewer than 850,000 clones, about 90% of which appear only once. This record belongs to a study of shared clonotypes between healthy human individuals. The rearrangement uses TRBV4-3 and TRBJ2-1, with D possibly TRBD1 on 8 matching bases. Sequencing input: memory CD8+ T cells from PBMCs. Indicated subset: CD45RO+ cells pooled with CCR7-negative TemRA cells. The sequence derives from a man between 18 and 35 years old in good health. Some clones in this sample may be carry-over from other donors' samples. The CDR3 region has the DNA TGCGCCAGCAGCCTTCGACAGGGGAGGGATGAGCAGTTCTTC. Translation gives CASSLRQGRDEQFF.